This T cell receptor beta chain was captured in a study of technical replicates of blood from a few donors. CDR1 and CDR2 (germline): SEHNR, FQNEAQ (reference sequence). The CDR3 extends over 18 amino acids. Trimming cost V 5 bases and J 0 bases; bases outside gene matches: 12. TCRdb's table, derived via immunoSEQ multiplex PCR, lists solely in-frame clones and lacks some. The sample has tens of thousands of clones, roughly 89% seen once. Sequencing input: PBMCs. This TCR was recovered from a human donor in good health. Some clones in this sample may be carry-over from other donors' samples. J is TRBJ1-3 and V is TRBV7-9, with 8 positions matching TRBD1. CDR3 DNA: TGTGCCAGCAGCCGGGACAGGAACTATGGTACCTCTGGAAACACCATATATTTT. It is translated as CASSRDRNYGTSGNTIYF.